A selection of T cell receptor beta chains follows, all from one sample in a study of CD8 T cells in Susac syndrome. TCRdb passed the immunoSEQ multiplex PCR reads through MiXCR, listing each CDR3 protein once. The top ten clones hold 0.065% to 0.1% of a sample with approximately 150,000 distinct CDR3 sequences, roughly 95% of them seen once. Sequenced input: CD4+ T cells from PBMCs. The origin of the receptors is a human donor with Susac syndrome. Each CDR3 is given with its conserved first and last residue. The D gene is left open where the match is weak. Clone size appears in some rows only: once, few, many, or a class for an expanded clone.

>TRBJ1-5|-|TRBV29-1|-
TGCAGCGTTATGGACGGAAATCAGCCCCAGCATTTT
CSVMDGNQPQHF
>TRBJ2-5|once|TRBV28|TRBD1
TGTGCCAGCAGTTTCCTGGGACAGGCCCAAGAGACCCAGTACTTC
CASSFLGQAQETQYF
>TRBJ1-2|-|TRBV7-9|-
TGTGCCAGCAGCTCCGCGGGGGGCGCGAGCTACACCTTC
CASSSAGGASYTF
>TRBJ1-1|-|TRBV25-1|-
TGTGCCAGCAGTGCTCCCAGGGTAGGAGGGGGATACATAACCTTGGACACTGAAGCTTTCTTT
CASSAPRVGGGYITLDTEAFF
>TRBJ1-2|-|TRBV5-6|-
TGTGCCAGCAGCTTCTTTGGGCAGGTCTCCTTGGGCTACACCTTC
CASSFFGQVSLGYTF
>TRBJ2-1|-|TRBV5-1|TRBD1
TGCGCCAGCAGCTTGTGGTCGGGACAGGGGTCCAATGAGCAGTTCTTC
CASSLWSGQGSNEQFF
>TRBJ1-1|once|TRBV20-1|-
TGCAGTGCTAGAGATAGGAAGATGGGATGGAATATGAACACTGAAGCTTTCTTT
CSARDRKMGWNMNTEAFF
>TRBJ2-7|-|TRBV29-1|-
TGCAGCGTTGAGGGCAGCGACCACCCCTACGAGCAGTACTTC
CSVEGSDHPYEQYF
>TRBJ2-1|-|TRBV12-3/TRBV12-4|-
TGTGCCAGCAGTTTTGGCGGGATTTCCTACAATGAGCAGTTCTTC
CASSFGGISYNEQFF
>TRBJ1-3|once|TRBV24-1|TRBD1
TGTGCCACCCAGGGACAGGGACCTGGAAACACCATATATTTT
CATQGQGPGNTIYF
>TRBJ2-1|once|TRBV20-1|-
TGCAGTGCTAGAGGGCAAGGACAGCACAATGAGCAGTTCTTC
CSARGQGQHNEQFF
>TRBJ1-2|-|TRBV11-2|TRBD1
TGTGCCAGCAGCTCGGAGGGGGCCTATGGCTACACCTTC
CASSSEGAYGYTF
>TRBJ1-5|-|TRBV12-3/TRBV12-4|-
TGTGCCAGCAGTTTAGTAGGGGGGGACCGGCCCCAGCATTTT
CASSLVGGDRPQHF
>TRBJ2-3|-|TRBV5-1|-
TGCGCCAGCAGCCCGGGACTGCCAGGGGATACGCAGTATTTT
CASSPGLPGDTQYF
>TRBJ1-5|-|TRBV2|-
TGTGCCAGCAGCTACAGGGATTTGGGCAATCAGCCCCAGCATTTT
CASSYRDLGNQPQHF
>TRBJ1-1|-|TRBV29-1|-
TGCAGCGTTCAGGGCACTGAAGCTTTCTTT
CSVQGTEAFF
>TRBJ2-3|-|TRBV12-3/TRBV12-4|TRBD2
TGTGCCAGCAGTTACTTAAGCGGGGGCACAGATACGCAGTATTTT
CASSYLSGGTDTQYF
>TRBJ2-7|-|TRBV20-1|-
TGCAGTGCTTCAAGCTACGCTCAGGGGGGGACCTACGAGCAGTACTTC
CSASSYAQGGTYEQYF
>TRBJ2-5|-|TRBV7-9|TRBD2
TGTGCCAGCGGTACTAGCGGGGGCCAAGAGACCCAGTACTTC
CASGTSGGQETQYF
>TRBJ1-1|once|TRBV20-1|-
TGCAGTGCTAGTCTGGGGCCGCTGGACACTGAAGCTTTCTTT
CSASLGPLDTEAFF
>TRBJ1-1|-|TRBV7-9|-
TGTGCCAGCAGCGTCAGGGTCCGGTTAGCCCTGAACACTGAAGCTTTCTTT
CASSVRVRLALNTEAFF
>TRBJ2-5|-|TRBV28|-
TGTGCCAGCAGTTTAGTGTCCCCTCAAGAGACCCAGTACTTC
CASSLVSPQETQYF
>TRBJ2-7|-|TRBV2|-
TGTGCCAGCAGCGACGCATTCTACGAGCAGTACTTC
CASSDAFYEQYF
>TRBJ2-2|-|TRBV29-1|TRBD1
TGCAGCGCGGGACAGGCGGGCACCGGGGAGCTGTTTTTT
CSAGQAGTGELFF